This T cell receptor beta chain derives from a study of cytomegalovirus exposure and HLA in healthy donors. The CDR3 spans 13 residues. In germline, CDR1 is SGHVS, CDR2 FQNEAQ. V lost 5 bases and J lost 4, with 11 bases in between. About this clone: Antigen: not known.

The primer mix had 60 Vbeta and 13 Jbeta primers. Clones were read by immunoSEQ multiplex PCR, and TCRdb kept only the in-frame ones, dropping some. The sample includes approximately 190,000 clones, roughly 68% seen only once; the top ten take 2.6%. Findings of the study overall: A few CMV-associated chains were confirmed in vitro to be specific for CMV antigens.

This TCR was sampled from a middle-aged man in good health and CMV-seropositive. The chain recombines TRBV7-8 with TRBJ2-5; D not resolved. What was sequenced was PBMCs. This CDR3 reads CASSIKAGETQYF. In DNA form, the CDR3 reads TGTGCCAGCAGCATTAAGGCAGGAGAGACCCAGTACTTC.